The subject of this entry is one TCR beta chain. The entry originates in a study of naive and memory T cell subsets. Trimming took off 3 bases at V and 0 bases at J, with 12 bases between the two ends. CDR3 length: 15 amino acids. Germline CDR1 reads DFQATT; CDR2 reads SNEGSKA (reference sequence). Two oligonucleotides, mixed equimolar, formed the beta constant-region primer covering TRBC1 and TRBC2. TCRdb ran MiXCR on the UMI-ligation and nested PCR reads and lists one entry per CDR3 protein. The repertoire has around 160,000 distinct CDR3 sequences, around 15% of them found once; the top ten carry 0.14% to 0.15%.

Material: naive CD4+ T cells from blood. The chain carries TRBV20-1 and TRBJ2-4; D remains ambiguous. The TCR comes from a human donor in good health. The CDR3 nucleotides are TGCAGTGCTAGCGACGCGGCGCTAGCCAAAAACATTCAGTACTTC. Its translation: CSASDAALAKNIQYF.